Listed below are T cell receptor beta chains from one sample, sequenced in a study of OX40 agonist ivuxolimab in advanced cancers. Clones were sequenced by immunoSEQ multiplex PCR, and TCRdb holds only the in-frame ones, with some missing. This sample has around 19,000 clones, with about 74% found just once. The input for sequencing was CD4+ or CD8+ T cells sorted from blood, taken in a trial of the OX40 agonist ivuxolimab. These TCRs come from an adult with an advanced solid tumor such as melanoma, head and neck, liver or kidney cancer. The conserved cysteine and the conserved F or W are not part of the CDR3 here. The D gene is left open where the match is weak. Clone size, where shown, is once, few, many, or a class for clones that have expanded.

clone size	V gene	D gene	CDR3 protein
-	TRBV15	-	ATSSSFNPSAAYNEQF
-	TRBV11-2	TRBD2	ASSLDPSGIYEQF
-	TRBV4-1	TRBD1	ASSQDRGTGVEQY
-	TRBV7-7	-	ASSLSEDTGELF
-	TRBV7-2	TRBD2	ASSLERGGLNTQY
-	TRBV15	-	ATSREGSEGGDTQY
-	TRBV5-6	-	ASSVILVREETQY
-	TRBV6-1	-	ASSEVRGPYEQY
once	TRBV4-1	-	ASRGDLQETQY
-	TRBV2	-	AGKGNEQF